These T cell receptor beta chains were read from a single sample in a study of T cell repertoires in cytomegalovirus infection. TCRdb redid the calling of the reads with MiXCR, one entry per CDR3 protein. The data contain roughly 320,000 distinct CDR3 sequences, around 9.6% of them singletons. The specimen sequenced was PBMCs. Receptors were obtained from a human donor in good health (CMV status not recorded). Some clones in this sample may be carry-over from other donors' samples. Each CDR3 is given with its conserved first and last residue. The D gene is left open where the match is weak. Clone sizes are given selectively: once, few, many, or a class where the clone is expanded.

CDR3nt: TGCAGTGCCCCTCGGACTAGCGGGGGGCTATCCTACAATGAGCAGTTCTTC
CDR3aa: CSAPRTSGGLSYNEQFF
abundance: .
j_gene: TRBJ2-1
d_gene: TRBD2
v_gene: TRBV20-1

CDR3nt: TGTGCCAGCAGTTACGGGCAGAGCAATCAGCCCCAGCATTTT
CDR3aa: CASSYGQSNQPQHF
abundance: .
j_gene: TRBJ1-5
d_gene: .
v_gene: TRBV6-2/TRBV6-3

CDR3nt: TGTGCCAGCAGTTACACGCGGGGGCGGTGGAACACTGAAGCTTTCTTT
CDR3aa: CASSYTRGRWNTEAFF
abundance: few
j_gene: TRBJ1-1
d_gene: .
v_gene: TRBV6-5

CDR3nt: TGCAGTGCTAGTTCTGCCAGGCGTGAAAAACTGTTTTTT
CDR3aa: CSASSARREKLFF
abundance: .
j_gene: TRBJ1-4
d_gene: .
v_gene: TRBV20-1

CDR3nt: TGCAGCGTTGAACGGCAAGAGACCCAGTACTTC
CDR3aa: CSVERQETQYF
abundance: .
j_gene: TRBJ2-5
d_gene: .
v_gene: TRBV29-1

CDR3nt: TGCAGCGTTGAGCGGGGGCACCTAGGTGAGCAGTTCTTC
CDR3aa: CSVERGHLGEQFF
abundance: many
j_gene: TRBJ2-1
d_gene: .
v_gene: TRBV29-1

CDR3nt: TGTGCCAGCAGCCCTCCCCCGGGACAGGGCCAACGCGAGCAGTACTTC
CDR3aa: CASSPPPGQGQREQYF
abundance: many
j_gene: TRBJ2-7
d_gene: TRBD1
v_gene: TRBV6-4

CDR3nt: TGCGCCAGCAGCTTGAATCTGGGGTACCAAGAGACCCAGTACTTC
CDR3aa: CASSLNLGYQETQYF
abundance: few
j_gene: TRBJ2-5
d_gene: .
v_gene: TRBV5-1

CDR3nt: TGTGCCAGCAGTTACGTTGGGCCCCAGCATTTT
CDR3aa: CASSYVGPQHF
abundance: many
j_gene: TRBJ1-5
d_gene: .
v_gene: TRBV2

CDR3nt: TGTGCCAGCAGCACGGGACCTACTAACACCGGGGAGCTGTTTTTT
CDR3aa: CASSTGPTNTGELFF
abundance: few
j_gene: TRBJ2-2
d_gene: .
v_gene: TRBV11-2

CDR3nt: TGCAGTGCTAGATCGGTCCAGGGGATTAGCAATCAGCCCCAGCATTTT
CDR3aa: CSARSVQGISNQPQHF
abundance: many
j_gene: TRBJ1-5
d_gene: .
v_gene: TRBV20-1

CDR3nt: TGTGCCAGCAGGGAGACAGGAAGCACCGGGGAGCTGTTTTTT
CDR3aa: CASRETGSTGELFF
abundance: medium-sized
j_gene: TRBJ2-2
d_gene: .
v_gene: TRBV7-8

CDR3nt: TGTGCCAGCGGGGGGTCAACGAACATTCAGTACTTC
CDR3aa: CASGGSTNIQYF
abundance: many
j_gene: TRBJ2-4
d_gene: .
v_gene: TRBV11-1

CDR3nt: TGTGCCATCAGTGAGTCGATAACAAAACGGGTTGAAGCTTTCTTT
CDR3aa: CAISESITKRVEAFF
abundance: many
j_gene: TRBJ1-1
d_gene: .
v_gene: TRBV10-3

CDR3nt: TGTGCCAGTAGTATTACAGGCTATGGCTACACCTTC
CDR3aa: CASSITGYGYTF
abundance: .
j_gene: TRBJ1-2
d_gene: .
v_gene: TRBV19

CDR3nt: TGTGCCAGCAGCCACCTCGACACCCAAGAGACCCAGTACTTC
CDR3aa: CASSHLDTQETQYF
abundance: .
j_gene: TRBJ2-5
d_gene: .
v_gene: TRBV14

CDR3nt: TGTGCCAGCAGCCGCACAGATACGCAGTATTTT
CDR3aa: CASSRTDTQYF
abundance: many
j_gene: TRBJ2-3
d_gene: .
v_gene: TRBV7-2

CDR3nt: TGTGCCAGCAGTGAAGGGACACCGGGGGGCAATCAGCCCCAGCATTTT
CDR3aa: CASSEGTPGGNQPQHF
abundance: few
j_gene: TRBJ1-5
d_gene: .
v_gene: TRBV2

CDR3nt: TGTGCCAGCAGCTTATCACCGCGCTCCTACGAGCAGTACTTC
CDR3aa: CASSLSPRSYEQYF
abundance: many
j_gene: TRBJ2-7
d_gene: .
v_gene: TRBV7-9

CDR3nt: TGTGCCATCAGCATTCCTCCTAGCGGGGGCCCGAGCACAGATACGCAGTATTTT
CDR3aa: CAISIPPSGGPSTDTQYF
abundance: few
j_gene: TRBJ2-3
d_gene: TRBD2
v_gene: TRBV2

CDR3nt: TGTGCCAGCAGTGAACGACGCAACACAGATACGCAGTATTTT
CDR3aa: CASSERRNTDTQYF
abundance: .
j_gene: TRBJ2-3
d_gene: .
v_gene: TRBV6-4

CDR3nt: TGTGCCAGCAGTTACTCGGACACTGAAGCTTTCTTT
CDR3aa: CASSYSDTEAFF
abundance: many
j_gene: TRBJ1-1
d_gene: .
v_gene: TRBV6-5

CDR3nt: TGTGCCAGCAGCCAAGGACAGGGGACAATGAACACTGAAGCTTTCTTT
CDR3aa: CASSQGQGTMNTEAFF
abundance: .
j_gene: TRBJ1-1
d_gene: TRBD1
v_gene: TRBV13

CDR3nt: TGTGCCACGGGAAATCTGAATCAGCCCCAGCATTTT
CDR3aa: CATGNLNQPQHF
abundance: .
j_gene: TRBJ1-5
d_gene: .
v_gene: TRBV6-2/TRBV6-3

CDR3nt: TGCGCCAGCAGTGAGCAGACAGGGGGCAATGAGCAGTTCTTC
CDR3aa: CASSEQTGGNEQFF
abundance: many
j_gene: TRBJ2-1
d_gene: TRBD1
v_gene: TRBV10-1

CDR3nt: TGTGCCAGCAGCACGCGGACAGGTACCCTCTCCTACAATGAGCAGTTCTTC
CDR3aa: CASSTRTGTLSYNEQFF
abundance: many
j_gene: TRBJ2-1
d_gene: TRBD1
v_gene: TRBV11-3

CDR3nt: TGTGCCAGCAGTTGGGGGGGAAGTCCTGGAAACACCATATATTTT
CDR3aa: CASSWGGSPGNTIYF
abundance: many
j_gene: TRBJ1-3
d_gene: .
v_gene: TRBV12-3/TRBV12-4

CDR3nt: TGCGCCAGCAGCGACCGTCGAGCGGGGGCAAGAGAGGCCCAGTACTTC
CDR3aa: CASSDRRAGAREAQYF
abundance: few
j_gene: TRBJ2-5
d_gene: TRBD2
v_gene: TRBV10-1

CDR3nt: TGCAGTGCTAGGCCCCTAGCGGGGCCCTTAGATACGCAGTATTTT
CDR3aa: CSARPLAGPLDTQYF
abundance: few
j_gene: TRBJ2-3
d_gene: TRBD2
v_gene: TRBV20-1

CDR3nt: TGTGCCAGTAACGGGGGGGGGCTGGATACGCAGTATTTT
CDR3aa: CASNGGGLDTQYF
abundance: .
j_gene: TRBJ2-3
d_gene: TRBD2
v_gene: TRBV28

CDR3nt: TGTGCCAGCAGCCACGGGACCGTCATGGGGACGACCCAGTACTTC
CDR3aa: CASSHGTVMGTTQYF
abundance: .
j_gene: TRBJ2-5
d_gene: .
v_gene: TRBV3-1

CDR3nt: TGTGCCAGCAGTTACTCAGGACGGAACAATGAGCAGTTCTTC
CDR3aa: CASSYSGRNNEQFF
abundance: many
j_gene: TRBJ2-1
d_gene: .
v_gene: TRBV6-5

CDR3nt: TGTGCCAGCAGGGAACAGGAAGATACGCAGTATTTT
CDR3aa: CASREQEDTQYF
abundance: many
j_gene: TRBJ2-3
d_gene: .
v_gene: TRBV6-2/TRBV6-3

CDR3nt: TGCAGTGCTAGGGGACAGCCTATGAACACTGAAGCTTTCTTT
CDR3aa: CSARGQPMNTEAFF
abundance: many
j_gene: TRBJ1-1
d_gene: TRBD1
v_gene: TRBV20-1

CDR3nt: TGTGCCAGTAGTATGTGGGGCACGGGCAATCAGCCCCAGCATTTT
CDR3aa: CASSMWGTGNQPQHF
abundance: few
j_gene: TRBJ1-5
d_gene: .
v_gene: TRBV19

CDR3nt: TGCAGTGCCGGGACTAGCGGTAGCACAGATACGCAGTATTTT
CDR3aa: CSAGTSGSTDTQYF
abundance: .
j_gene: TRBJ2-3
d_gene: TRBD2
v_gene: TRBV20-1

CDR3nt: TGCGCCAGCAGTGATTTGATGGGGGGTTTGGCTTTCTTT
CDR3aa: CASSDLMGGLAFF
abundance: .
j_gene: TRBJ1-1
d_gene: .
v_gene: TRBV10-2

CDR3nt: TGTGCCAGCAGCCCGGCGGGGGCTCGCAATCAGCCCCAGCATTTT
CDR3aa: CASSPAGARNQPQHF
abundance: many
j_gene: TRBJ1-5
d_gene: .
v_gene: TRBV28

CDR3nt: TGTGCCAGCAGCCAAGTCCAGAAGGGTGGCTACACCTTC
CDR3aa: CASSQVQKGGYTF
abundance: many
j_gene: TRBJ1-2
d_gene: .
v_gene: TRBV3-1

CDR3nt: TGCACCCCCAATGGGGGTTGGCGGGCCAAAAACATTCAGTACTTC
CDR3aa: CTPNGGWRAKNIQYF
abundance: .
j_gene: TRBJ2-4
d_gene: .
v_gene: TRBV29-1